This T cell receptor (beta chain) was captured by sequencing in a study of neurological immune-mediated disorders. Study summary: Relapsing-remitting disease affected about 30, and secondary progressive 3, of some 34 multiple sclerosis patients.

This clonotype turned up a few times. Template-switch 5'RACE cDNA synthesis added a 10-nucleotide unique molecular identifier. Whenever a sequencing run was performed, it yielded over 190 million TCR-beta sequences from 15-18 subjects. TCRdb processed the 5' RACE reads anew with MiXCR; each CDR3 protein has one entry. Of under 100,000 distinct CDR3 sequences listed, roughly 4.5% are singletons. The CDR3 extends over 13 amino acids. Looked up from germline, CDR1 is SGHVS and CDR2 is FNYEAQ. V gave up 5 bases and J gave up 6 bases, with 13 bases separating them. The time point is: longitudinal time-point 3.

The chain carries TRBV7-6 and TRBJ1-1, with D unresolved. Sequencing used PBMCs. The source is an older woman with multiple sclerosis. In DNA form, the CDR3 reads TGTGCCAGCAGCAGCCCGGGTTCGGCTGAAGCTTTCTTT. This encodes CASSSPGSAEAFF.